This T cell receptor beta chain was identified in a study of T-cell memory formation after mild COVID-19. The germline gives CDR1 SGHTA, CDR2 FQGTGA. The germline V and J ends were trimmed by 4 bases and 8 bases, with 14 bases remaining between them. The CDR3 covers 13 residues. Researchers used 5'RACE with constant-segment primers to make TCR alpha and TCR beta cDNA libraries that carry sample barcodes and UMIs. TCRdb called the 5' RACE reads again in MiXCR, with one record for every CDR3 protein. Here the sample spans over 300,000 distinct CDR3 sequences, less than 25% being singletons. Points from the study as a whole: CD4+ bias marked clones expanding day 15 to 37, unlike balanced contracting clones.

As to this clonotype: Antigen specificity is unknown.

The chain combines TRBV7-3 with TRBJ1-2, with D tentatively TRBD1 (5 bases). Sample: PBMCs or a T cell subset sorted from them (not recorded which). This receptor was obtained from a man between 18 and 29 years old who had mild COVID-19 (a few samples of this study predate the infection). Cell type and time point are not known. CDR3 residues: CASSSPGAIGYTF. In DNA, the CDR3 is TGTGCCAGCAGCTCGCCCGGGGCTATCGGCTACACCTTC.